This T cell receptor beta chain was sequenced during a study of T cell responses to AZD1222 COVID-19 vaccine (TCRdb year 2021). Notes on the research overall: A total of approximately 240 trial participants underwent TCR sequencing, of whom approximately 200 had received two doses of AZD1222 and about 25 had received two doses of the MenACWY control vaccine. Trial participants were enrolled by age into subgroups of 18-55, 56-69 and 70-plus years, and around 150, 28 and 57 TCR-sequenced participants, respectively, were included in these subgroups.

Overall results and qualifications from the work: In the small 56-69-year group, the increase in depth fell short of significance, most likely because of low power. The vaccine-associated CD4 TCRs covered the entire spike protein, and the dominant responses fell in regions 160-218 and 743-854. Because no day 14 peak-response samples were available, repertoires were characterized only after the peak T cell response. Only a handful of AZD1222 recipients were SARS-CoV-2 seropositive at baseline, limiting conclusions about previously exposed vaccinees. Nearly half of unique spike-specific TCRs reportedly recognized epitopes outside regions mutated in the B.1.351 and B.1.1.7 variants. Most participants were white British and females outnumbered males, and the authors suggested that clonal diversity may have been underestimated. A significant rise in spike-specific TCR breadth and depth was observed after two AZD1222 doses relative to day 0 and relative to MenACWY recipients.

The CDR3 regions of human TCRbeta chains were analyzed by immunosequencing. The original pipeline was this. Repertoire TCRs were checked for matches against a reference library of SARS-CoV-2-specific TCRs that had been generated using the MIRA antigen-specificity platform. Breadth meant the fraction of unique TCRs that were SARS-CoV-2-associated, whereas depth meant the fraction of total T cells that were SARS-CoV-2-associated. Using the MIRA data, each spike-specific TCR was assigned both to the spike region to which the TCR was reactive and to a CD4 or CD8 class. Log10-transformed breadth and depth values were compared by one-way ANOVA with Sidak's multiple comparisons tests. Entries here come from immuneACCESS through TCRdb and include only in-frame sequences with V and J called. Some clones fail to appear in such tables; in the studies checked, an unresolved V gene covers under half of the shortfall, and the cause of the remainder is unknown. The V and J calls and clone size were taken over from that table, and D and trimming were inferred from the DNA. The sample includes tens of thousands of clones, with less than 95% observed a single time. Around 8% of the sample rests with the top ten.

Read against the paper, the sample's time point label means: about 28 days (+/-7) after the second vaccine dose. AZD1222 recipients whose second dose came at about 4 weeks and those whose second dose came at about 12 weeks were combined into one group, since spike-specific TCR depth and breadth did not differ between the two schedules. The vaccinee samples were drawn from two UK trials, COV001 and COV002, one of which was a single-blind randomized controlled phase 2/3 trial testing AZD1222 (ChAdOx1 nCoV-19) in healthy adults. Trial participant PBMC samples were collected at day 0 and day 28 after the second dose for TCRbeta chain sequencing. Details on this clone: The clone's antigen remains unknown. Base-call qualities are not available, and no considerably larger clone is one nucleotide away.

At the junction V is shortened by 6 bases and J by 4 bases, with 9 bases in between. The CDR3 sequence holds 12 residues, the cysteine and phenylalanine included. CDR3 DNA is the only sequence kept; it has 36 bases, read in frame from the first base. CDR1 and CDR2 are read off the germline V gene (reference sequence) as SEHNR and FQNEAQ. The material sequenced was peripheral blood, taken 28 days after the second AZD1222 dose. Recombination joined TRBV7-9 with TRBJ1-2; the D gene is unclear. The TCR sequence derives from an adult who received the AZD1222 COVID-19 vaccine. The sequence in DNA is TGTGCCAGCAGTACAGCAGCCTATGGCTACACCTTC. This codes for CASSTAAYGYTF.